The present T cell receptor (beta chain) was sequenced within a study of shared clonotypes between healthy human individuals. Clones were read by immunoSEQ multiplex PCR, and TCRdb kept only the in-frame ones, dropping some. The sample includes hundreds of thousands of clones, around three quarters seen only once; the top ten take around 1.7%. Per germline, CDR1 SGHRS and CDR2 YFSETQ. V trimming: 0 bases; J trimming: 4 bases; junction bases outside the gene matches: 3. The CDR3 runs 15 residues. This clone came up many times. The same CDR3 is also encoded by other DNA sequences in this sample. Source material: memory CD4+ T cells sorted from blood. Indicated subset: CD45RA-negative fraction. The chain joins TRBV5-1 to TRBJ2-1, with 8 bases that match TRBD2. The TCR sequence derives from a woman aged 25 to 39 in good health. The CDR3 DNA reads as TGCGCCAGCAGCTTGGAGTCTAGCGGGTACAATGAGCAGTTCTTC. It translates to CASSLESSGYNEQFF.